The rows below give T cell receptor beta chains drawn from one sample of a study of T cell responses to AZD1222 COVID-19 vaccine. Profiled with immunoSEQ multiplex PCR; TCRdb holds only in-frame clones, not every one. In the table there are about 94,000 clones, 85% of which are singletons. Sequenced material: peripheral blood, taken 28 days after the second AZD1222 dose. The receptors derive from an adult who received the AZD1222 COVID-19 vaccine. Each CDR3 is given with its conserved first and last residue. Each record gives: clone size, V gene, J gene, D gene, CDR3 DNA, CDR3 protein. D genes are given only for firm matches. A clone size is listed for some rows: how often the clone was seen (once, few, many), or a class if it is expanded.

.	TRBV5-1	TRBJ2-1	.	TGCGCCAGCAGCTTGGGGGACTCCTACAATGAGCAGTTCTTC	CASSLGDSYNEQFF
.	TRBV5-1	TRBJ2-7	TRBD2	TGCGCCAGCAGCTTGGAGGTAGCGGGGCTAAACTCCTACGAGCAGTACTTC	CASSLEVAGLNSYEQYF
.	TRBV5-1	TRBJ2-5	.	TGCGCCAGCAAGTCCGAACAGGTCCAAGAGACCCAGTACTTC	CASKSEQVQETQYF
.	TRBV19	TRBJ2-2	TRBD1	TGTGCCAGTAGTAACGGACAGGGTCTGAACACCGGGGAGCTGTTTTTT	CASSNGQGLNTGELFF
.	TRBV7-9	TRBJ1-1	.	TGTGCCACCTCAATCCCCGGGCCGAACACTGAAGCTTTCTTT	CATSIPGPNTEAFF
.	TRBV28	TRBJ2-3	.	TGTGCCACTATGGGTCTCCCGGGAAGGCCTGGGACAGATACGCAGTATTTT	CATMGLPGRPGTDTQYF
.	TRBV6-5	TRBJ1-1	.	TGTGCCAGCAGTTACTCGCAGGGATTGAACACTGAAGCTTTCTTT	CASSYSQGLNTEAFF
once	TRBV18	TRBJ1-3	TRBD1	TGTGCCAGCTCACCAGGACAGGCGAGCTCTGGAAACACCATATATTTT	CASSPGQASSGNTIYF
.	TRBV29-1	TRBJ2-1	.	TGCAGCGTTGAGCCGGGGAGAACTTCGGGTGAGCAGTTCTTC	CSVEPGRTSGEQFF
few	TRBV9	TRBJ2-7	TRBD2	TGTGCCAGCAGCCCAGGACTAGCGGGAGGAAGCTACGAGCAGTACTTC	CASSPGLAGGSYEQYF
.	TRBV5-4	TRBJ1-6	.	TGTGCCAGCAGCTTGTCTTTAGGGAACAATTCACCCCTCCACTTT	CASSLSLGNNSPLHF
.	TRBV6-2/TRBV6-3	TRBJ2-7	TRBD2	TGTGCCAGCAGTTACTCATCCGGGACTAGCGGGTCCTACTCCTACGAGCAGTACTTC	CASSYSSGTSGSYSYEQYF
.	TRBV11-2	TRBJ2-3	.	TGTGCCAGCAGCTCTGGGGGGGGGCCAGATACGCAGTATTTT	CASSSGGGPDTQYF
.	TRBV9	TRBJ2-5	.	TGTGCCAGCAGCGTAGAGGGCTTTCAAGAGACCCAGTACTTC	CASSVEGFQETQYF
.	TRBV4-3	TRBJ1-2	.	TGCGCCAGCAGCCACCGGGCTCCCGGGGGAGGCTACACCTTC	CASSHRAPGGGYTF
.	TRBV6-5	TRBJ1-4	.	TGTGCCAGCAGGCAGGGAAATGAAAAACTGTTTTTT	CASRQGNEKLFF
.	TRBV10-3	TRBJ1-6	.	TGTGCCATCAGGCAGGAATATAATTCACCCCTCCACTTT	CAIRQEYNSPLHF
.	TRBV5-4	TRBJ2-6	.	TGTGCCAGCAGCTTGGGAGGGGGTAGCTCTGGGGCCAACGTCCTGACTTTC	CASSLGGGSSGANVLTF
.	TRBV5-5	TRBJ1-2	.	TGTGCCAGCAGCGCTGACACGGTAGGAGGCTACACCTTC	CASSADTVGGYTF
.	TRBV6-5	TRBJ2-7	TRBD1	TGTGCCAGCAGTAAGACAGGGTCCTCCTACGAGCAGTACTTC	CASSKTGSSYEQYF
.	TRBV11-2	TRBJ1-5	.	TGTGCCAGCAGTCCGGACGGGGGTAGCAATCAGCCCCAGCATTTT	CASSPDGGSNQPQHF
once	TRBV19	TRBJ1-3	.	TGTGCCAGTAGTATGAGGGGGGGCTCTGGAAACACCATATATTTT	CASSMRGGSGNTIYF
.	TRBV5-4	TRBJ1-2	TRBD1	TGTGCCAGCAGCTTAGGACAACAGGGGAGCTCCTATGGCTACACCTTC	CASSLGQQGSSYGYTF
.	TRBV2	TRBJ2-7	.	TGTGCCAGCAGTCGGACAGCCTACGAGCAGTACTTC	CASSRTAYEQYF
.	TRBV28	TRBJ2-7	.	TGTGCCAGCAGAGGGCGAGACTGGGGCATTAACGAGCAGTACTTC	CASRGRDWGINEQYF
.	TRBV19	TRBJ2-3	.	TGTGCCAGTAGTATTAAGGGAGACCCCGCAGATACGCAGTATTTT	CASSIKGDPADTQYF
few	TRBV19	TRBJ1-5	.	TGTGCCAGTAGTGCAGGGAGTAGCAATCAGCCCCAGCATTTT	CASSAGSSNQPQHF
.	TRBV4-2	TRBJ2-1	TRBD2	TGTGCCAGCAGCCAAGCTAGCGGGAGTAGCTATGAGCAGTTCTTC	CASSQASGSSYEQFF